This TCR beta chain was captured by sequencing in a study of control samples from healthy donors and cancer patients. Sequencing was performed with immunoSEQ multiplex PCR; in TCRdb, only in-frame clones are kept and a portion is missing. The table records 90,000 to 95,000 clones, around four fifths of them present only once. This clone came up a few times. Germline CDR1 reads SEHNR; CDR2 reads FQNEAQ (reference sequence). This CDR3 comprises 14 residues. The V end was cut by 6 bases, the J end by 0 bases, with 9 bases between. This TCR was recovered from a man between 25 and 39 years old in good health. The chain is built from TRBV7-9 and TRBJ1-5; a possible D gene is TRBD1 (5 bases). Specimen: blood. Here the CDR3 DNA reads TGTGCCAGCAGTTATGACAGTAGCAATCAGCCCCAGCATTTT. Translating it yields CASSYDSSNQPQHF. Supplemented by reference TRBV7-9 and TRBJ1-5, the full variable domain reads DTGVSQNPRHKITKRGQNVTFRCDPISEHNRLYWYRQTLGQGPEFLTYFQNEAQLEKSRLLSDRFSAERPKGSFSTLEIQRTEQGDSAMYLCASSYDSSNQPQHFGDGTRLSIL.